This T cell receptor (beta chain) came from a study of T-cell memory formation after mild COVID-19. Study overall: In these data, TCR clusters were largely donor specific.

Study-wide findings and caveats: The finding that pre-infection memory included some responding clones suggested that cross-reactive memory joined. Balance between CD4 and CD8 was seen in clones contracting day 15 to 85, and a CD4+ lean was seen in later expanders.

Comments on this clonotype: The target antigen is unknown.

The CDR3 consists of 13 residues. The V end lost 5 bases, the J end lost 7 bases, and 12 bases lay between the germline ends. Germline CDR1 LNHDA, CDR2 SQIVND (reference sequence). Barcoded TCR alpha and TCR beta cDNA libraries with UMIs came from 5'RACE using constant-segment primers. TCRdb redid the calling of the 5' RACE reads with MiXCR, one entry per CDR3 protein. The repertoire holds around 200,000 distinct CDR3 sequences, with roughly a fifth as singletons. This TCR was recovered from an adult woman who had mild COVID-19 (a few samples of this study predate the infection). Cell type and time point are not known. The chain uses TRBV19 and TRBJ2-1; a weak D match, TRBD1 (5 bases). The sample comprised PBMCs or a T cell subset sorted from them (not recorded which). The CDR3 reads CASSLGLGNEQFF. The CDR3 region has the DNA TGTGCCAGTAGTTTGGGGCTTGGGAATGAGCAGTTCTTC.